This T cell receptor beta chain came from a study of shared clonotypes between healthy human individuals. Study-wide results and caveats: Generally, naive subsets came out with larger estimated richness than memory subsets. It was anticipated that sequencing depth would influence how many clonotypes donors shared.

V lost 3 bases and J lost 5, with 10 bases in between. CDR1 and CDR2 from the germline V gene are MDHEN and SYDVKM. The CDR3 runs 13 residues. The protocol was immunoSEQ multiplex PCR, while the TCRdb copy is restricted to in-frame clones and leaves out a portion. The data show 2 million or so clones, approximately 94% seen once. The naive CD8 population came from CD45RO-negative cells selected for CCR7, without terminally differentiated effector memory CD45RA+ cells. Points on this clone: Its antigen is undetermined. The same CDR3 is also encoded by other DNA sequences in this sample.

The sequencing sample was made of naive CD8+ T cells sorted from blood. The receptor's source is a man younger than 35 in good health. J is TRBJ2-5 and V is TRBV28; possible D gene TRBD2, 6 bases. The CDR3 region has the DNA TGTGCCAGCAGTTTGGTCCGGGGGGAGACCCAGTACTTC. It is translated as CASSLVRGETQYF.